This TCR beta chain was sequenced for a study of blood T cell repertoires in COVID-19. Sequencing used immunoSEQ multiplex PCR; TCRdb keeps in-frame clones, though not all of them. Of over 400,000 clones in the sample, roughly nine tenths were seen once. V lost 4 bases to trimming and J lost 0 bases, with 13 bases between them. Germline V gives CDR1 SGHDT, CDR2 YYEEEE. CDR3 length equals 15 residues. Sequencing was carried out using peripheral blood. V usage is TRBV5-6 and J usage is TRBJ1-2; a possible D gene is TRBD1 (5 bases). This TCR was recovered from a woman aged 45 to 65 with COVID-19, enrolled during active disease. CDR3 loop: CASSLTGVPNYGYTF. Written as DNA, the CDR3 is TGTGCCAGCAGCCTCACAGGAGTCCCTAACTATGGCTACACCTTC.